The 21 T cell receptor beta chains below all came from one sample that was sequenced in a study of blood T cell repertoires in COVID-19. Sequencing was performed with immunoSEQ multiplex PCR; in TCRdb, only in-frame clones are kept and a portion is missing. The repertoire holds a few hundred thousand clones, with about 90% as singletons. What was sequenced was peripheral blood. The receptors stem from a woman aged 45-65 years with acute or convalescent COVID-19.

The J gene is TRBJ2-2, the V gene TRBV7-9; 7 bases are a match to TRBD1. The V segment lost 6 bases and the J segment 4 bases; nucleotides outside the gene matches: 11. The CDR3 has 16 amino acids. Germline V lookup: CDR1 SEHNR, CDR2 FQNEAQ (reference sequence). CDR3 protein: CASSVTGATITGELFF. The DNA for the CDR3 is TGTGCCAGCAGTGTTACAGGGGCAACGATCACCGGGGAGCTGTTTTTT.

CDR3 sequence: CASSPRGGRPGEQYF. CDR3 sequence (DNA): TGTGCCAGCAGCCCCCGCGGGGGCCGACCGGGTGAGCAGTACTTC. This chain connects TRBV7-2 to TRBJ2-7, with D maybe TRBD2 (7 bases). The CDR3 spans 15 residues. Germline lookup yields CDR1 SGHTA and CDR2 FQGNSA. Trimming pared 5 bases from V and 7 bases from J, leaving 21 bases between.

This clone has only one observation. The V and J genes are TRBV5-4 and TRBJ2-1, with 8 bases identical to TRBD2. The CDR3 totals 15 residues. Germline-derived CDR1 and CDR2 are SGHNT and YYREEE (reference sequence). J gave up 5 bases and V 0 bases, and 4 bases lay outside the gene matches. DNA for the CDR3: TGTGCCAGCAGCTTGGGGATAGCGGGAAACAATGAGCAGTTCTTC. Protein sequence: CASSLGIAGNNEQFF.

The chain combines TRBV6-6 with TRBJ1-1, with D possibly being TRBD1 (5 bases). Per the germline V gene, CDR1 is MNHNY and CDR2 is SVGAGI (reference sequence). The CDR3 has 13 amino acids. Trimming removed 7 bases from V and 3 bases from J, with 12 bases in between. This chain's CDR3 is CASIRAAYTEAFF. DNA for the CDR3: TGTGCCAGCATCAGGGCAGCCTACACTGAAGCTTTCTTT.

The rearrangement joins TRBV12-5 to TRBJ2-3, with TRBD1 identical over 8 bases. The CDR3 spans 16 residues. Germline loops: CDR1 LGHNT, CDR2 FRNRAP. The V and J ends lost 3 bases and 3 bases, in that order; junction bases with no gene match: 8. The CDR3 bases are TGTGCTAGTGGTTTCTCTACAGGGGGATTGACAGATACGCAGTATTTT. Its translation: CASGFSTGGLTDTQYF.

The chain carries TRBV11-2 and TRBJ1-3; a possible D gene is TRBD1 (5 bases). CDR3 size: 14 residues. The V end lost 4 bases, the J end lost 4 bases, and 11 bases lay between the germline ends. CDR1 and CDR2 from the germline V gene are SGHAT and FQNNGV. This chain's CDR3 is CASSSGTAGNTIYF. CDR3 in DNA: TGTGCCAGCAGCTCTGGGACTGCAGGAAACACCATATATTTT.

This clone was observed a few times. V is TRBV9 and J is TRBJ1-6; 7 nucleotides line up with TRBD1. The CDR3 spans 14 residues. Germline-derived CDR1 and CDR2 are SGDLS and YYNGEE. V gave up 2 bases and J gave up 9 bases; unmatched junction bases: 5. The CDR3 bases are TGTGCCAGCAGCGTTACAGGGGCTGGTTCACCCCTCCACTTT. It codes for CASSVTGAGSPLHF.

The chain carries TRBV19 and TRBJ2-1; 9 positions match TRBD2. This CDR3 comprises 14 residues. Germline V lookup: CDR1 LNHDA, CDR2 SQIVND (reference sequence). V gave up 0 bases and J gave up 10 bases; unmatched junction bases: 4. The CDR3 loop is CASSIDSGRREQFF. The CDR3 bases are TGTGCCAGTAGTATAGATAGCGGGAGACGGGAGCAGTTCTTC.

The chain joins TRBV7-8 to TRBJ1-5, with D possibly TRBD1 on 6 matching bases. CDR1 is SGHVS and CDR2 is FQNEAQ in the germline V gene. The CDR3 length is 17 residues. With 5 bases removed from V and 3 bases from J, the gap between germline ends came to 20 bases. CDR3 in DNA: TGTGCCAGCAGCCCCGGACCCGGGGACACGGTCAATCAGCCCCAGCATTTT. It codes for CASSPGPGDTVNQPQHF.

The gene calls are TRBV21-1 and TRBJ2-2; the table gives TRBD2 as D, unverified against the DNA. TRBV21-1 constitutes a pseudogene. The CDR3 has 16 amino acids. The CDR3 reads CASSKAMGRDTGELFF. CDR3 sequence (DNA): TGTGCCAGCAGCAAAGCGATGGGTCGGGACACCGGGGAGCTGTTTTTT.

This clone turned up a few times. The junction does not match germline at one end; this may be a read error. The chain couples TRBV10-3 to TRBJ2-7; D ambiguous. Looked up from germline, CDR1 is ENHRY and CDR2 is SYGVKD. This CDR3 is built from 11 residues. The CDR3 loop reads CAISDGASVIF. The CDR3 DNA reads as TGTGCCATCAGTGACGGTGCCAGCGTGATCTTC.

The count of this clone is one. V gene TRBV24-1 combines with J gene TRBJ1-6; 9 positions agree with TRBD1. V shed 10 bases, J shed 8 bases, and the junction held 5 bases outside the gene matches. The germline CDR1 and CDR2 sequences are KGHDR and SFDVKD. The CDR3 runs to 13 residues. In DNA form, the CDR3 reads TGTGCCACTCGGGACAGGGTTGATTCACCCCTCCACTTT. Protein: CATRDRVDSPLHF.

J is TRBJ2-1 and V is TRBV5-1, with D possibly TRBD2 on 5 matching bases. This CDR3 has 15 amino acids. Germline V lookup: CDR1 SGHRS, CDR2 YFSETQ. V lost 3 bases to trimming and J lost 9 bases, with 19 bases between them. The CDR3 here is CASSSVDSKKGEQFF. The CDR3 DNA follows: TGCGCCAGCAGCTCCGTGGACTCCAAAAAGGGTGAGCAGTTCTTC.

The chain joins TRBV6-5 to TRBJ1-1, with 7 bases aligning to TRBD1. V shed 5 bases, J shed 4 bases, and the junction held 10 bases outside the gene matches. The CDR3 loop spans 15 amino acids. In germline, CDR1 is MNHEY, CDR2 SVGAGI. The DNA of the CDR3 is TGTGCCAGCAGTCGCTCTACAGGGGAGGTCACTGAAGCTTTCTTT. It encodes CASSRSTGEVTEAFF.

CDR3 DNA sequence: TGTGCCATCAGTGAATCTAGCCCAACACCCTACAATGAGCAGTTCTTC. Translating gives CAISESSPTPYNEQFF. The rearrangement uses TRBV10-3 and TRBJ2-1, with D maybe TRBD2 (5 bases). Per germline, CDR1 ENHRY and CDR2 SYGVKD. The CDR3 is made up of 16 amino acids. V was clipped by 3 bases and J by 2 bases, with 14 bases between them.

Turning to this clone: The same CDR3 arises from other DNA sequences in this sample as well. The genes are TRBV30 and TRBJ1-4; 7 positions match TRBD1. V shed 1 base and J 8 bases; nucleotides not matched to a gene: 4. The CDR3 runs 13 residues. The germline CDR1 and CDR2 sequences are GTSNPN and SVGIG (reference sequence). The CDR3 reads CAWSGQGGEKLFF. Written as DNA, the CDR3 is TGTGCCTGGAGTGGACAGGGCGGAGAAAAACTGTTTTTT.

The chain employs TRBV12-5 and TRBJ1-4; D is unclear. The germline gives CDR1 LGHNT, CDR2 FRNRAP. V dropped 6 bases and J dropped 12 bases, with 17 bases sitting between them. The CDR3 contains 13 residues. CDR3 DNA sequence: TGTGCTAGTGGCTTAGCACCCGGCGGGGAACTGTTTTTT. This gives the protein CASGLAPGGELFF.

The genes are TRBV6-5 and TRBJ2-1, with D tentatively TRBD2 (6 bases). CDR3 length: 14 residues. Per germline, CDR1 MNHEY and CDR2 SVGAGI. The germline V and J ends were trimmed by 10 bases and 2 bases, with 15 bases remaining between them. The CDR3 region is CAKQPGLAYNEQFF. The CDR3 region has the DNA TGTGCCAAACAACCGGGACTGGCCTACAATGAGCAGTTCTTC.

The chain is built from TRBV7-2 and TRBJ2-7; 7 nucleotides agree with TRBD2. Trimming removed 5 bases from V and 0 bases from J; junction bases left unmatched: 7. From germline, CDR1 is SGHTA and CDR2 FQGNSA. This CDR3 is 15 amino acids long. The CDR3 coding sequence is TGTGCCAGCAGCAGCAGCGGGGTTAGCTCCTACGAGCAGTACTTC. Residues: CASSSSGVSSYEQYF. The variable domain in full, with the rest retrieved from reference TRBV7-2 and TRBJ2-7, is GAGVSQSPSNKVTEKGKDVELRCDPISGHTALYWYRQSLGQGLEFLIYFQGNSAPDKSGLPSDRFSAERTGGSVSTLTIQRTQQEDSAVYLCASSSSGVSSYEQYFGPGTRLTVT.

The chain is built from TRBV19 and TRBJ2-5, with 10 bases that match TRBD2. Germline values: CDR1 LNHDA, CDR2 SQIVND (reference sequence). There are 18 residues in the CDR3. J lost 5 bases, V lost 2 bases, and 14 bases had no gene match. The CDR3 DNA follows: TGTGCCAGTAGTATAACCGGGACTAGCGCCTCACAAGGCGAGACCCAGTACTTC. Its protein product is CASSITGTSASQGETQYF.

The CDR3 nucleotides are TGTGCCAGCAGTTCCACCGGGTCCTATGGCTACACCTTC. It specifies CASSSTGSYGYTF. The V call is TRBV7-9, the J call TRBJ1-2; D remains ambiguous. Trimming stripped 6 bases from V and 4 bases from J, with 12 bases between. CDR3 length: 13 amino acids. CDR1 and CDR2 (germline): SEHNR, FQNEAQ (reference sequence).